These 17 T cell receptor beta chains share one sample of origin, sequenced in a study of T cell clones after liver transplantation. Assay used: immunoSEQ multiplex PCR; TCRdb lists only in-frame clones, some missing. This sample carries roughly 70,000 clones, over 70% of them seen once, and the ten largest clones take about 0.6%. Sequencing was performed on CD4+ T cells from blood, taken before liver transplant. Every receptor here comes from a human donor who received a liver transplant.

The V and J genes are TRBV28 and TRBJ1-2; 8 positions agree with TRBD1. The CDR3 totals 13 residues. After removal of 6 bases from V and 4 bases from J, the junction contained 4 bases not matched to a gene. The germline V gene has CDR1 MDHEN and CDR2 SYDVKM. CDR3 residues: CASSGQGVYGYTF. The DNA of the CDR3 is TGTGCCAGCAGCGGACAGGGAGTCTATGGCTACACCTTC.

The chain recombines TRBV2 with TRBJ1-1, with 10 positions matching TRBD1. CDR3 length: 16 residues. Per the germline V gene, CDR1 is SNHLY and CDR2 is FYNNEI. Losses at the gene ends were 5 bases for V and 5 bases for J; bases not matched to a gene: 11. This chain's CDR3 is CASSPTGGTLWTEAFF. The CDR3, as DNA: TGTGCCAGCAGTCCGACAGGGGGCACCCTTTGGACTGAAGCTTTCTTT.

The rearrangement uses TRBV28 and TRBJ1-4; D not certain. The CDR3 consists of 15 residues. Trimming cost V 3 bases and J 8 bases, with 16 bases left between them. CDR1 and CDR2 from the germline V gene are MDHEN and SYDVKM. The CDR3 DNA reads as TGTGCCAGCAGTTTTCTGGGGAGGTTTGACGAAAAACTGTTTTTT. Encoded protein: CASSFLGRFDEKLFF.

The chain uses TRBV29-1 and TRBJ2-5, with D perhaps being TRBD1 or TRBD2 (6 bases each). Germline values: CDR1 SQVTM, CDR2 ANQGSEA. V gave up 3 bases and J gave up 5 bases, with 10 bases separating them. The length of the CDR3 is 12 residues. CDR3 coding DNA: TGCAGCGTTGATAGGGGGGCCGAGACCCAGTACTTC. It translates to CSVDRGAETQYF.

The V and J genes are TRBV30 and TRBJ1-3; no firm D call. Per the germline V gene, CDR1 is GTSNPN and CDR2 is SVGIG (reference sequence). The CDR3 runs 19 residues. Trimming removed 3 bases at V and 0 bases at J, with 24 bases between. CDR3 residues: CAWRTGSIHTHLSGNTIYF. The CDR3 DNA is TGTGCCTGGAGGACGGGATCTATACATACCCATCTCTCTGGAAACACCATATATTTT.

This chain's CDR3 is CASSVGIGDSVAFF. In DNA form, the CDR3 reads TGTGCCAGCAGCGTAGGAATTGGCGATTCCGTCGCTTTCTTT. V gene TRBV9 combines with J gene TRBJ1-1; D call uncertain. Between the trimmed V and J ends, which lost 0 bases and 11 bases, there was a span of 17 bases. Per germline, CDR1 SGDLS and CDR2 YYNGEE. CDR3 length: 14 residues.

The chain links TRBV5-8 to TRBJ2-3, with 7 bases matching TRBD2. V shed 0 bases, J shed 4 bases, and the junction held 5 bases outside the gene matches. The CDR3 contains 15 residues. Germline CDR1 is SGHTS and CDR2 is YDEGEE. This chain's CDR3 is CASSLGGRPADTQYF. As DNA, the CDR3 is TGTGCCAGCAGCTTGGGCGGGAGACCCGCAGATACGCAGTATTTT.

This sequence joins TRBV7-7 and TRBJ2-1; D possibly corresponds to TRBD2 (6 bases). This CDR3 is built from 13 residues. Trimming removed 4 bases from V and 5 bases from J, with 9 bases in between. Germline values: CDR1 SSHAT, CDR2 FNYEAQ (reference sequence). CDR3 in amino acids: CASSSGRNNEQFF. CDR3 sequence (DNA): TGTGCCAGCAGCTCAGGGAGGAACAATGAGCAGTTCTTC. The whole variable domain, filled in from reference TRBV7-7 and TRBJ2-1, reads GAGVSQSPRYKVTKRGQDVTLRCDPISSHATLYWYQQALGQGPEFLTYFNYEAQPDKSGLPSDRFSAERPEGSISTLTIQRTEQRDSAMYRCASSSGRNNEQFFGPGTRLTVL.

This rearrangement joins TRBV5-1 to TRBJ2-3; D unresolved. Trimming left V 0 bases short and J 1 base short, with 12 bases between. The CDR3 runs to 16 residues. CDR1 SGHRS and CDR2 YFSETQ come from the germline V gene. CDR3 bases: TGCGCCAGCAGCTTGGAGAGGCCGGACGGCACAGATACGCAGTATTTT. The encoded protein is CASSLERPDGTDTQYF.

The chain is built from TRBV28 and TRBJ1-2; D gene ambiguous. The CDR3 totals 16 residues. The germline gives CDR1 MDHEN, CDR2 SYDVKM. V was shortened by 8 bases and J by 8 bases, with 27 bases between the two germline ends. CDR3 in amino acids: CASLPPPGKIMGGYTF. DNA for the CDR3: TGTGCCAGCCTACCCCCACCCGGTAAGATAATGGGAGGCTACACCTTC.

The genes are TRBV27 and TRBJ1-2; the match to TRBD1 covers 8 bases. V was clipped by 4 bases and J by 5 bases; unmatched bases: 9. Germline assignment: CDR1 MNHEY and CDR2 SMNVEV (reference sequence). This CDR3 has 15 amino acids. CDR3 residues: CASSSLDRDEYGYTF. Written as DNA, the CDR3 is TGTGCCAGCAGTTCATTGGACAGGGACGAATATGGCTACACCTTC.

With regard to this clone: Other DNA sequences of this sample code for an identical CDR3. V and J are TRBV28 and TRBJ1-3; D might be TRBD1 (6 bases). The CDR3 extends over 14 amino acids. Trimming pared 6 bases from V and 1 base from J, leaving 10 bases between. Germline CDR1 and CDR2: MDHEN and SYDVKM. CDR3: CASRDSRSGNTIYF. The CDR3 DNA sequence: TGTGCCAGCAGGGACAGCCGATCTGGAAACACCATATATTTT.

This chain connects TRBV6-5 to TRBJ2-1, with 8 bases fitting TRBD2. The germline CDR1 and CDR2 sequences are MNHEY and SVGAGI. The CDR3 totals 14 residues. J gave up 7 bases and V 8 bases, and 10 bases lay outside the gene matches. DNA for the CDR3: TGTGCCAGCGCTTCGCTAGCGGGCCTAAATGAGCAGTTCTTC. It codes for CASASLAGLNEQFF.

This clone appeared a few times. The chain uses TRBV2 and TRBJ1-2; possibly TRBD1 for D (6 bases). Deletions cut 10 bases from V and 6 bases from J, with 21 bases between. Germline CDR1 and CDR2: SNHLY and FYNNEI. The CDR3 extends over 14 amino acids. The CDR3 DNA reads TGTGCCACTAGGGGGGAACAGGGTCTTCATGGCTACACCTTC. Protein product: CATRGEQGLHGYTF.

This clone has more than one count but fewer than ten. The chain carries TRBV6-6 and TRBJ2-3; 7 nucleotides align to TRBD1. The CDR3 consists of 15 residues. Germline-derived CDR1 and CDR2 are MNHNY and SVGAGI (reference sequence). With V trimmed by 6 bases and J by 2 bases, 8 bases remained unmatched. The CDR3 protein is CASRGTESFTDTQYF. CDR3 DNA: TGTGCCAGCAGGGGGACAGAGTCGTTCACAGATACGCAGTATTTT.

This rearrangement joins TRBV11-2 to TRBJ2-1, with 7 bases identical to TRBD2. V shed 1 base and J 8 bases; nucleotides not matched to a gene: 8. Germline V CDR1 and CDR2: SGHAT, FQNNGV. This CDR3 has 15 residues. In DNA, the CDR3 is TGTGCCAGCAGCTTAGGGCGGGAGTCTCCCCATGAGCAGTTCTTC. Residues: CASSLGRESPHEQFF.

CDR3 DNA: TGCGCCAGCAGCTTGCCTCTAGCGGGAGGCGGTGAGCAGTTCTTC. Protein sequence: CASSLPLAGGGEQFF. The chain has TRBV5-1 and TRBJ2-1; TRBD2 matches 11 bases. The CDR3 is 15 residues long. Germline assignment: CDR1 SGHRS and CDR2 YFSETQ. V was clipped by 1 base and J by 9 bases; unmatched bases: 6. The variable domain in full, with the rest retrieved from reference TRBV5-1 and TRBJ2-1, is KAGVTQTPRYLIKTRGQQVTLSCSPISGHRSVSWYQQTPGQGLQFLFEYFSETQRNKGNFPGRFSGRQFSNSRSEMNVSTLELGDSALYLCASSLPLAGGGEQFFGPGTRLTVL.